Sequencing of this T cell receptor (beta chain) was carried out in a study of T cell responses to AZD1222 COVID-19 vaccine. Study information: Second-dose recipients at about 4 or about 12 weeks were treated as one pooled group. The study, taken as a whole, reports: Mostly white British, mostly female donors; authors suggested clonal diversity may be underestimated.

On this clone: Its antigen remains unknown.

Trimming took 3 bases from V and 6 from J, leaving 16 bases between them. The CDR3 extends over 16 amino acids. From germline, CDR1 is SGHTS and CDR2 YDEGEE. Generated by immunoSEQ multiplex PCR, the TCRdb table keeps only in-frame clones and is missing some. The sample contains approximately 100,000 clones, just under 90% of which appear only once. The J gene is TRBJ1-6, the V gene TRBV5-8; possible D gene TRBD1, 5 bases. The sequences come from peripheral blood, collected on day 0 of AZD1222 vaccination. The clonotype was recovered from an adult in good health. DNA of the CDR3: TGTGCCAGCAGCTGGGAGTGGGGGAATTCTAATTCACCCCTCCACTTT. It is translated as CASSWEWGNSNSPLHF.